This T cell receptor (beta chain) derives from a study of blood T cell repertoires in COVID-19. This CDR3 comprises 16 residues. V lost 4 bases to trimming and J lost 5 bases, with 17 bases between them. The germline CDR1 and CDR2 sequences are MNHEY and SMNVEV (reference sequence). The data were produced by immunoSEQ multiplex PCR, yet TCRdb's version contains in-frame clones alone and is incomplete. The sample has some 80,000 clones; roughly 91% are singletons. The J gene is TRBJ2-2, the V gene TRBV27, with a tentative D call TRBD2 (7 bases). The sample taken for sequencing was peripheral blood. The clonotype was recovered from a human donor in a cohort sampled during active COVID-19. The CDR3 DNA reads TGTGCCAGCAGTTGGGGGGGCGGGAGCCTTACCGGGGAGCTGTTTTTT. Residues: CASSWGGGSLTGELFF.